This T cell receptor (beta chain) was captured in a study of cytomegalovirus exposure and HLA in healthy donors. Broader study findings: Reported results showed that the classifier diagnosed cytomegalovirus status with high specificity and sensitivity.

This clone was recorded a few times. Its target is not known. The junction had 5 bases not matched to a gene; V was cut back by 5 bases and J by 3 bases. The CDR3 extends over 13 amino acids. Germline CDR1 reads SGHRS; CDR2 reads YFSETQ. Vbeta (60) and Jbeta (13) primers were used in the PCR. TCRdb's table, derived via immunoSEQ multiplex PCR, lists solely in-frame clones and lacks some. This table has about 120,000 clones, more than 65% appearing once. The source of this sequence is a man aged 25-40 years in good health and CMV-seropositive. Sample: PBMCs. This sequence joins TRBV5-1 and TRBJ2-7, with 7 bases lining up with TRBD1. Here the CDR3 DNA reads TGCGCCAGCAGGGGGACAGACAACTACGAGCAGTACTTC. It encodes CASRGTDNYEQYF.